This T cell receptor beta chain was sequenced during a study of regulatory T cells in long-lasting Graves disease. As to time point: newly diagnosed GD, antithyroid drugs for less than 3 months. Construction of the TCR library relied on RNA isolated from PBMCs. Arm-PCR of CDR3 regions with iRepertoire HTBI primers generated TCR beta libraries. A single record per CDR3 protein comes from TCRdb applying MiXCR to the multiplex PCR reads. The table has 350,000 to 550,000 distinct CDR3 sequences, 16% seen once. The CDR3 covers 15 residues. CDR1 is DFQATT, CDR2 SNEGSKA, per germline (reference sequence). The V end was cut by 1 base, the J end by 0 bases, with 10 bases between. This clonotype was seen more than once but under ten times. This same sample was also taken into another study, of T cells in Graves' hyperthyroidism and ophthalmopathy. That source notes: The primer set for the first-round RT-PCR of the TCR CDR3 was HTBI.

Sample: peripheral blood mononuclear cells (PBMCs), taken at new diagnosis, from a patient treated with antithyroid drugs. The source is a woman between 18 and 30 years old with Graves disease. V is TRBV20-1 and J is TRBJ2-1; D unclear. In DNA form, the CDR3 reads TGCAGTGCTAGAGTGGGTCCCCGCTCCTACAATGAGCAGTTCTTC. This translates into CSARVGPRSYNEQFF.